A selection of T cell receptor beta chains follows, all from one sample in a study of CD8 T cells in Susac syndrome. TCRdb passed the immunoSEQ multiplex PCR reads through MiXCR, listing each CDR3 protein once. The sample has some 140,000 distinct CDR3 sequences; 95% are singletons. Sequenced: CD8+ T cells from PBMCs. These receptors all stem from a human donor with Susac syndrome. CDR3s include the opening cysteine and the closing phenylalanine or tryptophan. A D gene is named only where the DNA matches it firmly. Only some rows state a clone size, as once, few, many or a class for expanded clones.

V gene	J gene	clone size	CDR3 length	D gene	CDR3 protein	CDR3 DNA
TRBV2	TRBJ2-1	NA	17	NA	CASSEALRRASYNEQFF	TGTGCCAGCAGTGAAGCCCTCCGAAGGGCTTCCTACAATGAGCAGTTCTTC
TRBV5-4	TRBJ1-3	NA	15	NA	CASSFKGEDGNTIYF	TGTGCCAGCAGCTTCAAGGGGGAAGACGGAAACACCATATATTTT
TRBV5-4	TRBJ2-1	NA	14	NA	CASSLETNYNEQFF	TGTGCCAGCAGCTTGGAAACGAATTACAATGAGCAGTTCTTC
TRBV20-1	TRBJ2-6	NA	15	NA	CRAGQGSSGANVLTF	TGCAGAGCCGGGCAGGGTAGCTCTGGGGCCAACGTCCTGACTTTC
TRBV4-1	TRBJ2-5	NA	16	TRBD2	CASSQGLAGARETQYF	TGCGCCAGCAGCCAAGGACTAGCGGGAGCTCGGGAGACCCAGTACTTC
TRBV12-3/TRBV12-4	TRBJ2-1	once	14	NA	CASSLRRNNNEQFF	TGTGCCAGCAGTTTACGGCGGAACAACAATGAGCAGTTCTTC
TRBV7-3	TRBJ2-7	NA	13	NA	CASSLGWGDEQYF	TGTGCCAGCAGCTTAGGGTGGGGAGACGAGCAGTACTTC
TRBV13	TRBJ2-1	NA	14	NA	CASSPQGYDNEQFF	TGTGCCAGCAGCCCTCAGGGTTATGACAATGAGCAGTTCTTC
TRBV20-1	TRBJ2-3	NA	14	TRBD2	CSAIQREGEDTQYF	TGCAGTGCTATCCAGCGGGAGGGAGAGGATACGCAGTATTTT
TRBV15	TRBJ2-1	NA	12	TRBD1	CATNSGGPGQFF	TGTGCCACCAACTCAGGGGGCCCGGGGCAGTTCTTC
TRBV6-5	TRBJ2-1	NA	19	TRBD2	CASSYSGGGSGTTGNEQFF	TGTGCCAGCAGTTACTCCGGGGGGGGCTCCGGGACAACTGGCAATGAGCAGTTCTTC
TRBV28	TRBJ2-7	NA	15	NA	CASSSVPAAHYEQYF	TGTGCCAGCAGTTCAGTCCCCGCGGCCCACTACGAGCAGTACTTC
TRBV20-1	TRBJ2-1	once	20	TRBD2	CSARDFTGTSGRAHYNEQFF	TGCAGTGCTAGAGATTTCACCGGGACTAGCGGGAGGGCTCATTACAATGAGCAGTTCTTC
TRBV9	TRBJ2-3	NA	14	NA	CASSVVAATDTQYF	TGTGCCAGCAGCGTAGTAGCGGCCACAGATACGCAGTATTTT
TRBV2	TRBJ2-7	NA	19	NA	CASSEFGTVFDHTIYEQYF	TGTGCCAGCAGTGAATTTGGGACTGTATTCGACCACACGATCTACGAGCAGTACTTC
TRBV6-5	TRBJ2-1	NA	14	NA	CASSYEAGSNEQFF	TGTGCCAGCAGTTATGAGGCGGGTAGTAATGAGCAGTTCTTC
TRBV28	TRBJ1-1	NA	16	NA	CASSLPGPSIGTEAFF	TGTGCCAGCAGTCTGCCCGGGCCCTCGATTGGCACTGAAGCTTTCTTT
TRBV4-1	TRBJ2-1	NA	16	NA	CASSPGGGGRYNEQFF	TGCGCCAGCAGCCCAGGGGGGGGAGGGCGCTACAATGAGCAGTTCTTC
TRBV2	TRBJ2-1	NA	13	TRBD2	CASSEASGLEQFF	TGTGCCAGCAGTGAGGCTAGCGGCTTAGAGCAGTTCTTC
TRBV5-4	TRBJ2-7	NA	13	TRBD2	CASSFGRDYEQYF	TGTGCCAGCAGCTTTGGGAGGGACTACGAGCAGTACTTC
TRBV4-1	TRBJ2-2	NA	16	TRBD2	CASSQEPGGYTGELFF	TGCGCCAGCAGCCAAGAGCCGGGAGGGTACACCGGGGAGCTGTTTTTT
TRBV12-3/TRBV12-4	TRBJ2-7	NA	14	NA	CASSLDSSTYEQYF	TGTGCCAGCAGTTTGGACAGCTCAACCTACGAGCAGTACTTC
TRBV29-1	TRBJ2-1	NA	15	NA	CSVGRGGGAFNEQFF	TGCAGCGTCGGGCGCGGTGGGGGAGCCTTCAATGAGCAGTTCTTC
TRBV15	TRBJ2-1	NA	15	NA	CATSREGSGYNEQFF	TGTGCCACCAGCAGAGAAGGGAGCGGATACAATGAGCAGTTCTTC
TRBV30	TRBJ1-5	NA	13	NA	CAGESGADQPQHF	TGTGCCGGCGAATCCGGGGCGGATCAGCCCCAGCATTTT
TRBV4-1	TRBJ2-3	NA	14	NA	CASSQEGDMDTQYF	TGCGCCAGCAGCCAAGAAGGCGACATGGATACGCAGTATTTT
TRBV7-9	TRBJ2-5	NA	14	NA	CASSQAGQRETQYF	TGTGCCAGCAGCCAGGCGGGGCAACGGGAGACCCAGTACTTC
TRBV6-2/TRBV6-3	TRBJ2-1	NA	14	NA	CASIGTPSYNEQFF	TGTGCCAGCATCGGGACTCCATCCTACAATGAGCAGTTCTTC
TRBV7-9	TRBJ2-2	NA	14	NA	CASSLVSDTGELFF	TGTGCCAGCAGCTTAGTCTCGGACACCGGGGAGCTGTTTTTT
TRBV5-1	TRBJ1-1	NA	17	NA	CASSQPSLTGFNTEAFF	TGCGCCAGCAGCCAACCGTCTCTAACAGGGTTTAACACTGAAGCTTTCTTT
TRBV29-1	TRBJ1-1	NA	16	NA	CSVGQTSQGHNTEAFF	TGCAGCGTGGGACAAACGTCTCAGGGGCACAACACTGAAGCTTTCTTT
TRBV29-1	TRBJ1-2	NA	12	NA	CSVDGGFYGYTF	TGCAGCGTTGATGGGGGTTTCTATGGCTACACCTTC
TRBV27	TRBJ2-3	NA	19	TRBD2	CASSLSPPGTSGSTDTQYF	TGTGCCAGCAGTTTATCCCCCCCCGGGACTAGCGGGAGCACAGATACGCAGTATTTT
TRBV27	TRBJ2-7	NA	13	NA	CASSFGGTYEQYF	TGTGCCAGCAGTTTTGGGGGTACTTACGAGCAGTACTTC
TRBV7-9	TRBJ2-2	NA	12	NA	CASSLELAELFF	TGTGCCAGCAGCTTGGAACTAGCGGAGCTGTTTTTT
TRBV15	TRBJ2-6	NA	17	NA	CATSSTVGPSGANVLTF	TGTGCCACCAGCAGTACCGTCGGGCCCTCTGGGGCCAACGTCCTGACTTTC
TRBV29-1	TRBJ2-3	NA	17	TRBD2	CSVEDGATSGRSDTQYF	TGCAGCGTTGAAGATGGGGCAACTAGCGGGAGGTCGGATACGCAGTATTTT
TRBV7-9	TRBJ1-4	NA	15	TRBD1	CASSSPGGGYEKLFF	TGTGCCAGCAGCTCCCCAGGGGGCGGCTATGAAAAACTGTTTTTT
TRBV7-6	TRBJ2-7	NA	16	NA	CASSFRPTESSYEQYF	TGTGCCAGCAGCTTCAGACCCACCGAAAGCTCCTACGAGCAGTACTTC
TRBV20-1	TRBJ1-2	NA	11	NA	CSAPLYAGYTF	TGCAGTGCCCCGTTGTATGCTGGCTACACCTTC
TRBV9	TRBJ1-2	NA	15	TRBD1	CASSVSTGGSDGYTF	TGTGCCAGCAGCGTTTCTACAGGGGGCTCGGACGGCTACACCTTC
TRBV18	TRBJ1-1	NA	16	TRBD1	CASSPPDRGYNTEAFF	TGTGCCAGCTCACCTCCTGACAGGGGCTACAACACTGAAGCTTTCTTT
TRBV7-9	TRBJ1-2	NA	14	NA	CASSLSEANYGYTF	TGTGCCAGCAGCTTATCGGAGGCTAACTATGGCTACACCTTC
TRBV7-8	TRBJ1-1	NA	14	NA	CASSDGGPHTEAFF	TGTGCCAGCAGCGATGGGGGGCCCCACACTGAAGCTTTCTTT
TRBV4-1	TRBJ1-2	NA	13	NA	CASSKGASHGYTF	TGCGCCAGCAGTAAAGGGGCGAGCCATGGCTACACCTTC
TRBV3-1	TRBJ2-1	NA	15	TRBD2	CASSLLGAGYNEQFF	TGTGCCAGCAGCCTACTCGGAGCGGGGTACAATGAGCAGTTCTTC
TRBV27	TRBJ2-7	few	14	TRBD2	CASSSSGSSYEQYF	TGTGCCAGCAGCTCTAGCGGGAGCTCCTACGAGCAGTACTTC
TRBV6-5	TRBJ2-5	NA	13	TRBD1	CASSTGAGETQYF	TGTGCCAGCAGTACAGGGGCGGGAGAGACCCAGTACTTC
TRBV30	TRBJ2-1	NA	16	TRBD2	CAWSVGLAGIYNEQFF	TGTGCCTGGAGTGTTGGTCTAGCGGGAATCTACAATGAGCAGTTCTTC
TRBV3-1	TRBJ2-7	NA	17	NA	CASSQGEPATPNYEQYF	TGTGCCAGCAGCCAAGGTGAGCCCGCGACACCAAATTACGAGCAGTACTTC
TRBV12-3/TRBV12-4	TRBJ1-1	NA	18	NA	CASSFGPPHVSMNTEAFF	TGTGCCAGCAGTTTTGGTCCCCCCCATGTATCCATGAACACTGAAGCTTTCTTT
TRBV7-2	TRBJ2-1	NA	17	TRBD2	CASSPWVAGFSYNEQFF	TGTGCCAGCAGCCCCTGGGTAGCGGGATTCTCCTACAATGAGCAGTTCTTC
TRBV20-1	TRBJ2-7	NA	16	NA	CSARDLGGTNLVEQYF	TGCAGTGCTAGAGATCTTGGGGGGACCAATCTCGTCGAGCAGTACTTC
TRBV7-9	TRBJ2-1	NA	15	TRBD2	CASSLGTSGMVEQFF	TGTGCCAGCAGCTTAGGGACTAGCGGGATGGTGGAGCAGTTCTTC
TRBV7-9	TRBJ1-1	NA	12	NA	CAGEGVNTEAFF	TGTGCCGGCGAAGGGGTGAACACTGAAGCTTTCTTT
TRBV10-2	TRBJ2-5	once	14	TRBD1	CAISSGTGKETQYF	TGCGCCATATCATCGGGGACAGGGAAAGAGACCCAGTACTTC
TRBV14	TRBJ2-7	NA	20	TRBD1	CASSQVRSDRGFLSYHEQYF	TGTGCCAGCAGCCAAGTAAGGTCCGACAGGGGTTTTCTATCCTACCACGAGCAGTACTTC
TRBV9	TRBJ2-1	NA	11	TRBD2	CASGAGVEQFF	TGTGCCAGCGGGGCGGGAGTTGAGCAGTTCTTC
TRBV27	TRBJ2-7	NA	15	NA	CASMMGIDRSYEQYF	TGTGCCAGCATGATGGGAATAGACAGATCCTACGAGCAGTACTTC
TRBV29-1	TRBJ2-1	NA	13	NA	CSNLGGGGDEQFF	TGCAGCAACCTCGGGGGCGGAGGCGATGAGCAGTTCTTC